This TCR beta chain was recovered during a study of response to subunit inactivated influenza vaccine. Overall study findings and caveats: The authors suggested that few new T cells are recruited per seasonal influenza vaccination.

Remarks on this clonotype: Its antigen remains unknown.

Germline V gene data show CDR1 as LNHNV and CDR2 as YYDKDF (reference sequence). Between the trimmed V and J ends, which lost 0 bases and 3 bases, there was a span of 9 bases. The CDR3 is 15 amino acids. TCRdb used MiXCR to reprocess the RT-PCR reads, holding one entry per CDR3 protein. Of roughly 460,000 distinct CDR3 sequences listed, approximately 10% are singletons. This sequence originates from a man between 50 and 59 years old who received an inactivated influenza vaccine. Sequenced material: PBMCs from blood, taken 35 to 45 days after vaccination. The chain has TRBV15 and TRBJ2-4; a possible D gene is TRBD2 (5 bases). The CDR3 here is CATSRDARDKNIQYF. Written as DNA, the CDR3 is TGTGCCACCAGCAGAGATGCGAGGGACAAAAACATTCAGTACTTC.